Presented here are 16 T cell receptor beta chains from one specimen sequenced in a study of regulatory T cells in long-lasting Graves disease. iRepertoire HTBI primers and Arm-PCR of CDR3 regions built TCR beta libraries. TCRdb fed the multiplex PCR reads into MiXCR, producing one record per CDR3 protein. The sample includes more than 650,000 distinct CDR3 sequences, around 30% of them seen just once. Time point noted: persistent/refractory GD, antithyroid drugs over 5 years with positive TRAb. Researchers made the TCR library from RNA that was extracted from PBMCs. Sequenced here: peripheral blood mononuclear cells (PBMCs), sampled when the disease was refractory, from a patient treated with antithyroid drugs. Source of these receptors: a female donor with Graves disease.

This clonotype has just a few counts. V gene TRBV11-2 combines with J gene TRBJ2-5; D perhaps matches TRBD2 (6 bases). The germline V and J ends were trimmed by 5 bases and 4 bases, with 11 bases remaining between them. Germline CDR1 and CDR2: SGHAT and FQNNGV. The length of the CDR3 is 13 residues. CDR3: CASSGGTGETQYF. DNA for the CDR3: TGTGCCAGCAGCGGCGGGACCGGAGAGACCCAGTACTTC.

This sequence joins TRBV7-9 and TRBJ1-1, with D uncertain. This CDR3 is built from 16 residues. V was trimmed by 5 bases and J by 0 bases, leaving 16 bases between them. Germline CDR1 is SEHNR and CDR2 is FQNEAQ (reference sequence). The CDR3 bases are TGTGCCAGCAGCCCAGCGCTTCGGAGATTGAACACTGAAGCTTTCTTT. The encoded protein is CASSPALRRLNTEAFF.

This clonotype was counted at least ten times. The CDR3 DNA follows: TGTGCCAGCAGCAAGGGACTAGCGAACTACGAGCAGTACTTC. Amino acid sequence: CASSKGLANYEQYF. The V and J genes are TRBV11-2 and TRBJ2-7, with 10 bases lining up with TRBD2. The V segment lost 5 bases and the J segment 3 bases; nucleotides outside the gene matches: 4. In germline, CDR1 is SGHAT, CDR2 FQNNGV. The CDR3 loop spans 14 amino acids. The whole variable domain, remainder taken from reference TRBV11-2 and TRBJ2-7, is EAGVAQSPRYKIIEKRQSVAFWCNPISGHATLYWYQQILGQGPKLLIQFQNNGVVDDSQLPKDRFSAERLKGVDSTLKIQPAKLEDSAVYLCASSKGLANYEQYFGPGTRLTVT.

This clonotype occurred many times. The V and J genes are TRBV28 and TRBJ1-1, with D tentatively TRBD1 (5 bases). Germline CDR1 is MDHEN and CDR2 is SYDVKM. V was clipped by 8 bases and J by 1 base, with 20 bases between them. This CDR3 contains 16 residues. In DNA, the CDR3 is TGTGCCAGCGGACAAAAGGGTTTTCTTCCGAACACTGAAGCTTTCTTT. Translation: CASGQKGFLPNTEAFF.

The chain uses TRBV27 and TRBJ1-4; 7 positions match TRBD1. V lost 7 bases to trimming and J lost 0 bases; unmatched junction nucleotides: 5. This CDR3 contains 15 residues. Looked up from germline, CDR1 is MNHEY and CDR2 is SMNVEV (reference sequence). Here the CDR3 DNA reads TGTGCCAGCAAACAGGGGTCGGCAACTAATGAAAAACTGTTTTTT. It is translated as CASKQGSATNEKLFF.

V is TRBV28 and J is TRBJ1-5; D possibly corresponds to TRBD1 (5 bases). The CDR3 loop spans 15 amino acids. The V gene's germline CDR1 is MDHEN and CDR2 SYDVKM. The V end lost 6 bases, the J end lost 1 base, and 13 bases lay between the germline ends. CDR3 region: CASRTRGVSNQPQHF. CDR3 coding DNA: TGTGCCAGCAGGACCCGGGGGGTGAGCAATCAGCCCCAGCATTTT.

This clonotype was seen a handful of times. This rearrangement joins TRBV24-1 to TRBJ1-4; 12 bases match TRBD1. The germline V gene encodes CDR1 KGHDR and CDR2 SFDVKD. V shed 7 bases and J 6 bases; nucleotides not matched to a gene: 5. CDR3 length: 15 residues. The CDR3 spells CATSGTGGRDEKLFF. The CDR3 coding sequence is TGTGCCACCAGCGGGACAGGGGGCCGGGATGAAAAACTGTTTTTT.

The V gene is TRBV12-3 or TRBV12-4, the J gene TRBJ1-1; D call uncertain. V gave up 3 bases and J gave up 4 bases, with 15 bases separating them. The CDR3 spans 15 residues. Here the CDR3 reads CASSFRVRRGTEAFF. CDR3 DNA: TGTGCCAGCAGTTTCCGGGTCCGCAGAGGCACTGAAGCTTTCTTT.

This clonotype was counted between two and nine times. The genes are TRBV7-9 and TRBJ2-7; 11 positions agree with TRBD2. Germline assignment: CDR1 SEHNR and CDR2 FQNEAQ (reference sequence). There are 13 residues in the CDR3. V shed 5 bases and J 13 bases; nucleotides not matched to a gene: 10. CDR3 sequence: CASSRGLADPLYF. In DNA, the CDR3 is TGTGCCAGCAGCCGGGGACTAGCGGATCCGCTCTACTTC. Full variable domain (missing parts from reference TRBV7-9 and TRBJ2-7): DTGVSQNPRHKITKRGQNVTFRCDPISEHNRLYWYRQTLGQGPEFLTYFQNEAQLEKSRLLSDRFSAERPKGSFSTLEIQRTEQGDSAMYLCASSRGLADPLYFGPGTRLTVT.

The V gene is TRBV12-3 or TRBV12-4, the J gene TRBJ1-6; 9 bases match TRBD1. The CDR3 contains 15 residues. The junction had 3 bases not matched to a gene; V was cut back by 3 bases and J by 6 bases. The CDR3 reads CASSFRGQGNSPLHF. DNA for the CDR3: TGTGCCAGCAGTTTCCGGGGACAGGGTAATTCACCCCTCCACTTT.

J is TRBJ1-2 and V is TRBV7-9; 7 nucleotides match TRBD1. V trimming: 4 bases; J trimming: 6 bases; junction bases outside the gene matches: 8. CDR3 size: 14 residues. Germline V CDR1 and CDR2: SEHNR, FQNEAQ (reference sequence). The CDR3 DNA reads TGTGCCAGCAGCTATGGGACAGACGTCGATGGCTACACCTTC. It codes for CASSYGTDVDGYTF.

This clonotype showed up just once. The CDR3 coding sequence is TGTGCCAGCAGTTACCTACAGGGGGCTAGCGACGAGCAGTACTTC. As protein: CASSYLQGASDEQYF. The V gene is TRBV2, the J gene TRBJ2-7; 9 positions agree with TRBD1. The J segment lost 5 bases and the V segment lost 5 bases, leaving 10 bases of the junction unmatched. Looked up from germline, CDR1 is SNHLY and CDR2 is FYNNEI. The CDR3 covers 15 residues. Full variable domain (outside the CDR3, taken from reference TRBV2 and TRBJ2-7): EPEVTQTPSHQVTQMGQEVILRCVPISNHLYFYWYRQILGQKVEFLVSFYNNEISEKSEIFDDQFSVERPDGSNFTLKIRSTKLEDSAMYFCASSYLQGASDEQYFGPGTRLTVT.

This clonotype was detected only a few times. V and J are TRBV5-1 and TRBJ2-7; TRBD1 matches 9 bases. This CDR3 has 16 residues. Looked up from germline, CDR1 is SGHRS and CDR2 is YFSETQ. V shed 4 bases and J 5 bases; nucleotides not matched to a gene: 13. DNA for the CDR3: TGCGCCAGCAGCCAACAAGGACAGGGGTATACTCACGAGCAGTACTTC. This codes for CASSQQGQGYTHEQYF.

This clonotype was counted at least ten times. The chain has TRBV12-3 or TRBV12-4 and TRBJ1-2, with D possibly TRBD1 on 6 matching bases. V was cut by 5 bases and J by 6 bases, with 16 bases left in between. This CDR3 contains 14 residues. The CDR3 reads CASSLLRGDDGYTF. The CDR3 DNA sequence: TGTGCCAGCAGTCTACTCAGGGGCGATGATGGCTACACCTTC.

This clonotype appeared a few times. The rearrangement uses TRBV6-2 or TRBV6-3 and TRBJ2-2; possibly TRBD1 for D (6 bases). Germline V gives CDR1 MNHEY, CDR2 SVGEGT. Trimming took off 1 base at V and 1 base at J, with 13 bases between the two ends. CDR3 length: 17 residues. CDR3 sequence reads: CASSYLSKGQNTGELFF. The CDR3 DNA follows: TGTGCCAGCAGTTACTTAAGTAAGGGACAGAACACCGGGGAGCTGTTTTTT.

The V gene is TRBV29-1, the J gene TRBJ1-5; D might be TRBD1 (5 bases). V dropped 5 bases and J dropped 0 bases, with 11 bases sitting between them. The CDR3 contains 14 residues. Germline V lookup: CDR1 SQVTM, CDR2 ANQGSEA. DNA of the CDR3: TGCAGCGTTACTGGGGGGAATAGCAATCAGCCCCAGCATTTT. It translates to CSVTGGNSNQPQHF.